Listed here is a single T cell receptor beta chain. Its antigen is undetermined. Assay: immunoSEQ multiplex PCR; the TCRdb copy retains only in-frame clones and omits some. Of 60,000 or so clones in the sample, around 84% are singletons; the top ten hold 20%. In germline, CDR1 is SGHNT, CDR2 YENEEA. V gave up 4 bases and J gave up 5 bases, with 8 bases separating them. CDR3 length: 12 residues. The data belong to a study of T cell responses to AZD1222 COVID-19 vaccine. Whole-study results and caveats: Two AZD1222 doses significantly raised spike-specific TCR breadth and depth over controls. A mostly white British donor set with more females was recruited, and clonal diversity was possibly underestimated.

The sample here was peripheral blood, taken on day 0 of AZD1222 vaccination. This sequence originates from an adult in good health. This chain connects TRBV11-3 to TRBJ1-1, with D perhaps TRBD1 (5 bases). The CDR3, as DNA: TGTGCCAGCAGCTCCCAGGGAACTGAAGCTTTCTTT. Amino acid sequence: CASSSQGTEAFF.